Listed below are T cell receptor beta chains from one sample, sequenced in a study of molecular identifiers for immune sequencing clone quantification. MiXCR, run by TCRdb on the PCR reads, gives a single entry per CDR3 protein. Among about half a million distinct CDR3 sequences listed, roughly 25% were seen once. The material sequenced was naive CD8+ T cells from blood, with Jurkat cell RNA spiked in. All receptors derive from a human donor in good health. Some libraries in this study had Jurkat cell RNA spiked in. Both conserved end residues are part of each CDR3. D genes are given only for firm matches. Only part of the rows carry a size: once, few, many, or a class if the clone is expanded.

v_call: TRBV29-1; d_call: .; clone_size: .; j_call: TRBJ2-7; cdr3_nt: TGCAGCGTTATACGTAGCGACTCCTACGAGCAGTACTTC; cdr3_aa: CSVIRSDSYEQYF
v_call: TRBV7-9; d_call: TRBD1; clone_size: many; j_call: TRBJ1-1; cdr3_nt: TGTGCCAGCAGCCCGAAGGAAGGACAGGGGGGAACTGAAGCTTTCTTT; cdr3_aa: CASSPKEGQGGTEAFF
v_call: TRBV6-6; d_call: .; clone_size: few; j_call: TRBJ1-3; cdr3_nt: TGTGCCAGCAGCTCCCCCCACAGGATCTCTGGAAACACCATATATTTT; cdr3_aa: CASSSPHRISGNTIYF
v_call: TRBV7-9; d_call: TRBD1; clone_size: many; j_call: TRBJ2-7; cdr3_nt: TGTGCCAGCAGCCGGACAGGGCCCTACGAGCAGTACTTC; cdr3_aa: CASSRTGPYEQYF
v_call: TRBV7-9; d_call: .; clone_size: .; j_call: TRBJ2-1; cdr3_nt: TGTGCCAGCAGCTTGGAAGATTCCTACAATGAGCAGTTCTTC; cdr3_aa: CASSLEDSYNEQFF
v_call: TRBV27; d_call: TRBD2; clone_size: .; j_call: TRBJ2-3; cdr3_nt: TGTGCCAGCAGTCCAGGGACTAACGGGGGGATCACAGATACGCAGTATTTT; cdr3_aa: CASSPGTNGGITDTQYF
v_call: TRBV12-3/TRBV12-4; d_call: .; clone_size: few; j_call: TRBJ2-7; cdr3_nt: TGTGCCAGCAGCTCGATTGGGCAGGGAAATGTCGAGCAGTACTTC; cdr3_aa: CASSSIGQGNVEQYF
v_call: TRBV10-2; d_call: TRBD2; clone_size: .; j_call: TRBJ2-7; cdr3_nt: TGCGCCAGCAGTGGCCCTTCAGCGGGGGGGACTATGAATTACTTC; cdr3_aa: CASSGPSAGGTMNYF
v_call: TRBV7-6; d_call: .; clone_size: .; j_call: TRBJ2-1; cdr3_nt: TGTGCCAGCAGCTTAATTGGCGGCTCCTACAATGAGCAGTTCTTC; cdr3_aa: CASSLIGGSYNEQFF
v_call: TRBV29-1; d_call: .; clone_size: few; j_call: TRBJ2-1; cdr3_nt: TGCAGCGTTGAGGGTTACGGGCGGTACAATGAGCAGTTCTTC; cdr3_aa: CSVEGYGRYNEQFF
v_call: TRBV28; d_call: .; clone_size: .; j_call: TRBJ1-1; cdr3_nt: TGTGCCGGCAGTGAGGGGGGGAACACTGAAGCTTTCTTT; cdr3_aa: CAGSEGGNTEAFF
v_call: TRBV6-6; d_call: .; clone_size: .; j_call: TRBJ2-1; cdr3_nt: TGTGCCAGCACCCGGACAGAGAATGAGCAGTTCTTC; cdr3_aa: CASTRTENEQFF
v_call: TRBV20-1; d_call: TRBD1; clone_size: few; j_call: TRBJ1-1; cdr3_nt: TGCAGTGCTAGGAAACAGGGGGACGCTGAAGCTTTCTTT; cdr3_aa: CSARKQGDAEAFF
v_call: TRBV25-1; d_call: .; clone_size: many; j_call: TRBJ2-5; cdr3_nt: TGTGCCAGCGGGGTCGGACTGCAAGAGACCCAGTACTTC; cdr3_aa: CASGVGLQETQYF
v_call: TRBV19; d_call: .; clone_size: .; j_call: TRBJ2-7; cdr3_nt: TGTGCCTGTAGTATGAAGACGGCCTACGAGCAGTACTTC; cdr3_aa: CACSMKTAYEQYF
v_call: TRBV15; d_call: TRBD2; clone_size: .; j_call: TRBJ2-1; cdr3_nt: TGTGCCACCAGCAGAGCCACTAGCGGGAGGGCCTTTGAGCAGTTCTTC; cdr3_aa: CATSRATSGRAFEQFF
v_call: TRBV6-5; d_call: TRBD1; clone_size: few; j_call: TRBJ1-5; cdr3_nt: TGTGCCAGCGGACCTGGGACAGTCAATCAGCCCCAGCATTTT; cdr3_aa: CASGPGTVNQPQHF
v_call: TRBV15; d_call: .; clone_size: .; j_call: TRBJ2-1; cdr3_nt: TGTGCCACCAGCAGAGATCGGGGACGATACAATGAGCAGTTCTTC; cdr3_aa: CATSRDRGRYNEQFF
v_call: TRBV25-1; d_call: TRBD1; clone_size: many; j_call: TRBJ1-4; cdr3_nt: TGTGCCAGCAGTGCAACCTCCGGGACAGTAGATGAAAAACTGTTTTTT; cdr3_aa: CASSATSGTVDEKLFF
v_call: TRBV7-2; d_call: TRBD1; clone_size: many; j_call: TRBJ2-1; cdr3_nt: TGTGCCAGCAGCCCCCGGGACAGGGGGCCGAACTACAATGAGCAGTTCTTC; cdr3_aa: CASSPRDRGPNYNEQFF
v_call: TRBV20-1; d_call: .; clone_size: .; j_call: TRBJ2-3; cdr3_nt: TGCAGTGCTAGAGATTTTTTGGGTGGGGGGCAGACTAGCACAGATACGCAGTATTTT; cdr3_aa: CSARDFLGGGQTSTDTQYF
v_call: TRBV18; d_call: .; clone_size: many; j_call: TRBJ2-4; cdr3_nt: TGTGCCAGCTCACCACCGACGGGCCTAGCCAAAAACATTCAGTACTTC; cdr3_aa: CASSPPTGLAKNIQYF
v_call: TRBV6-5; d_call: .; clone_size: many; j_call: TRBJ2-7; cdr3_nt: TGTGCCAGCAGTTACTCGATCGGGAGCGAGCAGTACTTC; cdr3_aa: CASSYSIGSEQYF
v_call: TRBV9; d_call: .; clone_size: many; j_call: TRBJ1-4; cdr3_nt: TGTGCCAGCAGCGAAGTAACAGGTTCAGAAGAAAAACTGTTTTTT; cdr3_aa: CASSEVTGSEEKLFF
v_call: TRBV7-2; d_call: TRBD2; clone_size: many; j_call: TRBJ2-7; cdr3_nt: TGTGCCAGCAGCCCGGGGACTAGCGGGTTCGGCGAGCAGTACTTC; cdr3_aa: CASSPGTSGFGEQYF
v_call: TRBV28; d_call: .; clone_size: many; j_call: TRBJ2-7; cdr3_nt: TGTGCCAGCAGTTTAGGAGCGGGCCCCTACGAGCAGTACTTC; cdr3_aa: CASSLGAGPYEQYF
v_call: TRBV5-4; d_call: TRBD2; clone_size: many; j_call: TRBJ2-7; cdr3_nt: TGTGCCAGCAGCTTCGCGACTAGCGGGACGTACGAGCAGTACTTC; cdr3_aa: CASSFATSGTYEQYF
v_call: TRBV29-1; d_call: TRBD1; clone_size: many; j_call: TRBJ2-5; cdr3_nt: TGCAGCGTTGAAAGGGATAAGGGGGCGGAGACCCAGTACTTC; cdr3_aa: CSVERDKGAETQYF
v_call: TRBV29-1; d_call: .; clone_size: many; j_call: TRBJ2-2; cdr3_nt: TGCAGCGTTGAAAGGTACACCGGGGAGCTGTTTTTT; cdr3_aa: CSVERYTGELFF
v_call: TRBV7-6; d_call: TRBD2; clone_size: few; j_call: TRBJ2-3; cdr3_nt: TGTGCCAGCAGCCTTCTGGATAGCGGGGAGGCAGATACGCAGTATTTT; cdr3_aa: CASSLLDSGEADTQYF
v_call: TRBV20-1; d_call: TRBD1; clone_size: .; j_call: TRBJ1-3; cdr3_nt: TGCAGTGCTAGAGATACGGGACAGCCTGGAAACACCATATATTTT; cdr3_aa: CSARDTGQPGNTIYF
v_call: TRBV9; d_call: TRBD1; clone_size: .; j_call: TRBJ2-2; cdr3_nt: TGTGCCAGCAGCGTACCGGGAGCAGGGACAGGGGGGACCGGGGAGCTGTTTTTT; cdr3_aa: CASSVPGAGTGGTGELFF
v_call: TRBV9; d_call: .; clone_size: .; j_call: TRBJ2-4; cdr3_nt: TGTGCCACCGTAAGCCGGGACCGAGAATTCAAAAACATTCAGTACTTC; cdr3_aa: CATVSRDREFKNIQYF
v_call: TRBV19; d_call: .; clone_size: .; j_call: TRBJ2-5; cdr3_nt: TGTGCCAGTAGTATTGCTCGCGGGGGCCAAGAGCCCCAGTACTTC; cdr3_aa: CASSIARGGQEPQYF
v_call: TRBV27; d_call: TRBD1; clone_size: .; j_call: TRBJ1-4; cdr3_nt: TGTGCCAGCAGTTTGGTAGGCGGTCCTCAGGGGGAAAATGAAAAACTGTTTTTT; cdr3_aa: CASSLVGGPQGENEKLFF
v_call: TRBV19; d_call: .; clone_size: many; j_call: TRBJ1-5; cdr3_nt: TGTGCCAGCAGCCCAGGGCCAAATCAGCCCCAGCATTTT; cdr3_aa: CASSPGPNQPQHF
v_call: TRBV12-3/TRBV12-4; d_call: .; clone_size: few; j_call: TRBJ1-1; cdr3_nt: TGTGCCAGCCTCGGACTAGGGCAGGGGAGGACTGAAGCTTTCTTT; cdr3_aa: CASLGLGQGRTEAFF
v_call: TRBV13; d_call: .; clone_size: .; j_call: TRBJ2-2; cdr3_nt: TGTGCCAGCAGACCCTGGACCGAAGACCTTTCGAACACCGGGGAGCTGTTTTTT; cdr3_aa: CASRPWTEDLSNTGELFF
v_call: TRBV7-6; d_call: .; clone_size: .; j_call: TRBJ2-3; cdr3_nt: TGTGCCAGCAGCACGGGACTTACAGATACGCAGTATTTT; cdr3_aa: CASSTGLTDTQYF
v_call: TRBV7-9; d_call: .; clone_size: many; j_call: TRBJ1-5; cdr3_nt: TGTGCCAGCAGCTTATCAGGGGCGAATCAGCCCCAGCATTTT; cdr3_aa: CASSLSGANQPQHF
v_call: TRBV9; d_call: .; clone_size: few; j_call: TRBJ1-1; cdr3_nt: TGTGCCAGCAGCGCCAGTTTTATGAACACTGAAGCTTTCTTT; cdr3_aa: CASSASFMNTEAFF
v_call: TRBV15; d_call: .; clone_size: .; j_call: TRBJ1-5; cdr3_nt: TGTGCCACCAGAGCCGGGACATCTAGCAATCAGCCCCAGCATTTT; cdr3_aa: CATRAGTSSNQPQHF
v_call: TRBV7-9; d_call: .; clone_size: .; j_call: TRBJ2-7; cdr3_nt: TGTGCCAGCAGCCACAGGCTGTTCTACGAGCCGTCCTTC; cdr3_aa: CASSHRLFYEPSF
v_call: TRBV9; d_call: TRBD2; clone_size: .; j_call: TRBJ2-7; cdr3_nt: TGTGCCAGCAGCGCAGGATCCGGGACTAGCGGGGGACCGTACGACGAGCAGTACTTC; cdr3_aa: CASSAGSGTSGGPYDEQYF
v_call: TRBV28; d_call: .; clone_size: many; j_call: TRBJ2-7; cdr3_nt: TGTGCCAGCAGCCCATCGGAGAATTACGAGCAGTACTTC; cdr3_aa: CASSPSENYEQYF
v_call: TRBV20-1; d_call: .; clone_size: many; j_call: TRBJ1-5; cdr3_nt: TGCAGTGCTAGAGATTCGTATAGCAATCAGCCCCAGCATTTT; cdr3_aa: CSARDSYSNQPQHF
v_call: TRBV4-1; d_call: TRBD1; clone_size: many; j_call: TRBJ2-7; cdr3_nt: TGCGCCAGCAGCCAGGGACAGGGCTTCGAGCAGTACTTC; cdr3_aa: CASSQGQGFEQYF
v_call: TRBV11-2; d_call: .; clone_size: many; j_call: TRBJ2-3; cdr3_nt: TGTGCCAGCAGGGATTGGGCGGGCTCCCCCGAGGAGTATTTT; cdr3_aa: CASRDWAGSPEEYF
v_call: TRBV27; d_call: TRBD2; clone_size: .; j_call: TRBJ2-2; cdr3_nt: TGTGCCAGCAGTTTATCTACTAGCGCCACCGGGGAGCTGTTTTTT; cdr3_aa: CASSLSTSATGELFF
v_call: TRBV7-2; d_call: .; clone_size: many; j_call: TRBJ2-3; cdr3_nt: TGTGCCACCTCTTACACAGATACGCAGTATTTT; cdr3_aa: CATSYTDTQYF